This T cell receptor (beta chain) was sequenced for a study of OX40 agonist ivuxolimab in advanced cancers. TCRdb's table, derived via immunoSEQ multiplex PCR, lists solely in-frame clones and lacks some. Here the sample spans more than 45,000 clones, roughly 80% being singletons. The CDR3 totals 15 residues. The germline gives CDR1 MNHNY, CDR2 SVGAGI (reference sequence). Trimming took 5 bases from V and 7 from J; bases not matched to a gene: 10. Sequences were derived from CD4+ or CD8+ T cells sorted from blood, sampled in a trial of the OX40 agonist ivuxolimab. The chain uses TRBV6-6 and TRBJ2-3, with 9 bases fitting TRBD1. The sequence came from an adult with an advanced solid tumor such as melanoma, head and neck, liver or kidney cancer. The CDR3 protein is CASSPPGQGDHTQYF. In DNA, the CDR3 is TGTGCCAGCAGTCCTCCGGGACAGGGAGATCATACGCAGTATTTT.